This T cell receptor beta chain is from a study of blood T cell repertoires in COVID-19. Study-level information: Specimens from acute and convalescent COVID-19 originated in the United States, Italy and Spain. PBMCs, B-cell-depleted T cells, or T cells were the source of the cDNA or gDNA that made up the material.

With V trimmed by 7 bases and J by 3 bases, 8 bases remained unmatched. The CDR3 is 13 amino acids. Germline V gene lookup returns CDR1 GTSNPN and CDR2 SVGIG (reference sequence). All exposed participants met a person with COVID-19 within 2 weeks before entering the study. This clone was counted once. The data were produced by immunoSEQ multiplex PCR, yet TCRdb's version contains in-frame clones alone and is incomplete. The data contain 250,000 or so clones, roughly 81% of them singletons. The sequence derives from a woman between 45 and 60 years old who had been exposed to COVID-19. The gene calls are TRBV30 and TRBJ1-2, with TRBD1 matching over 7 bases. Source material: PBMCs or T cells enriched from blood (not recorded which). The CDR3 sequence is CASRQGADYGYTF. The CDR3 DNA is TGTGCCTCACGACAGGGAGCTGACTATGGCTACACCTTC.